These 9 T cell receptor beta chains share one sample of origin, sequenced in a study of cytomegalovirus exposure and HLA in healthy donors. The PCR contained 60 Vbeta and 13 Jbeta primers. The repertoire was sequenced with immunoSEQ multiplex PCR; TCRdb's copy has only in-frame clones and lacks some. The table records 65,000 to 100,000 clones, roughly 80% of them present only once. The sequencing input was PBMCs. Receptors originate from a middle-aged man in good health and CMV-seronegative.

This clone was detected only a few times. V gene TRBV19 combines with J gene TRBJ2-2, with D possibly being TRBD2 (6 bases). V lost 0 bases and J 7 bases, leaving 12 bases between the germline ends. Looked up from germline, CDR1 is LNHDA and CDR2 is SQIVND (reference sequence). The CDR3 is 15 residues long. The CDR3 region is CASSIEGGVVGELFF. CDR3 nucleotides: TGTGCCAGTAGTATAGAGGGGGGAGTAGTCGGGGAGCTGTTTTTT.

This chain connects TRBV27 to TRBJ1-5; TRBD1 matches 8 bases. The V gene end was trimmed by 2 bases and the J gene end by 4 bases; junction bases not matched to a gene: 1. From germline, CDR1 is MNHEY and CDR2 SMNVEV (reference sequence). CDR3 length equals 14 residues. CDR3 amino acids: CASSLGQGNQPQHF. DNA for the CDR3: TGTGCCAGCAGTTTAGGACAGGGAAATCAGCCCCAGCATTTT.

The chain combines TRBV4-1 with TRBJ2-7, with 7 bases aligning to TRBD2. CDR1 is MGHRA and CDR2 is YSYEKL in the germline V gene. The CDR3 loop spans 15 amino acids. The V segment lost 0 bases and the J segment 2 bases; nucleotides outside the gene matches: 4. CDR3 amino acids: CASSQEASGAYEQYF. CDR3 DNA sequence: TGCGCCAGCAGCCAAGAGGCTAGCGGAGCCTACGAGCAGTACTTC.

The CDR3 sequence: CASSRTGVEKLFF. The CDR3 bases are TGTGCCAGCAGCCGAACAGGGGTTGAAAAACTGTTTTTT. The V and J genes are TRBV27 and TRBJ1-4; 7 nucleotides align to TRBD1. V shed 6 bases, J shed 7 bases, and the junction held 5 bases outside the gene matches. Germline CDR1 is MNHEY and CDR2 is SMNVEV (reference sequence). The CDR3 has 13 residues.

V usage is TRBV2 and J usage is TRBJ2-7; 9 bases line up with TRBD1. The trim removed 8 bases at V and 6 bases at J, leaving 8 bases unmatched. Looked up from germline, CDR1 is SNHLY and CDR2 is FYNNEI. The CDR3 covers 13 residues. CDR3 residues: CASASTGGIEQYF. The DNA for the CDR3 is TGTGCCAGCGCGTCGACAGGGGGAATCGAGCAGTACTTC. The variable domain in full, with the rest retrieved from reference TRBV2 and TRBJ2-7, is EPEVTQTPSHQVTQMGQEVILRCVPISNHLYFYWYRQILGQKVEFLVSFYNNEISEKSEIFDDQFSVERPDGSNFTLKIRSTKLEDSAMYFCASASTGGIEQYFGPGTRLTVT.

This clone has more than one count but fewer than ten. This sequence joins TRBV6-5 and TRBJ1-1, with TRBD1 as a possible D gene (5 bases). The CDR3 runs 13 residues. Germline loops: CDR1 MNHEY, CDR2 SVGAGI. V lost 5 bases and J lost 2, with 9 bases in between. CDR3 sequence reads: CASSTTGNTEAFF. Written as DNA, the CDR3 is TGTGCCAGCAGTACCACAGGTAACACTGAAGCTTTCTTT.

The chain uses TRBV9 and TRBJ2-1, with 8 bases aligning to TRBD1. V was clipped by 3 bases and J by 7 bases; unmatched bases: 21. This CDR3 spans 19 amino acids. CDR1 and CDR2 from the germline V gene are SGDLS and YYNGEE. The CDR3: CASSADRGVGQGARNEQFF. CDR3 DNA sequence: TGTGCCAGCAGCGCAGATAGGGGGGTTGGGCAGGGGGCGCGAAATGAGCAGTTCTTC.

The table lists this clone with a few counts. The rearrangement joins TRBV7-2 to TRBJ2-7, with 9 bases matching TRBD1. This CDR3 is 14 amino acids long. J lost 1 base, V lost 5 bases, and 3 bases had no gene match. The germline V gene has CDR1 SGHTA and CDR2 FQGNSA. CDR3 sequence: CASSIGTGSYEQYF. CDR3 coding DNA: TGTGCCAGCAGCATTGGGACAGGGTCCTACGAGCAGTACTTC.

The chain has TRBV15 and TRBJ2-3, with 15 nucleotides matching TRBD2. Germline V lookup: CDR1 LNHNV, CDR2 YYDKDF (reference sequence). The J segment lost 3 bases and the V segment lost 5 bases, leaving 9 bases of the junction unmatched. This CDR3 has 18 residues. In nucleotides, the CDR3 is TGTGCCACCAGCCCGGGACTAGCGGGGGGACTAGCGACAGATACGCAGTATTTT. It is translated as CATSPGLAGGLATDTQYF.